Listed below are T cell receptor beta chains from one sample, sequenced in a study of T cells in Graves' hyperthyroidism and ophthalmopathy. TCRdb called the multiplex PCR reads again in MiXCR, with one record for every CDR3 protein. The sample holds 610,000 or so distinct CDR3 sequences, 46% seen once. The sequenced sample consisted of peripheral blood or thyroid tissue (not recorded which). The receptors derive from a woman under 30 with Graves' hyperthyroidism. The CDR3 runs from the conserved cysteine through the conserved F or W. The order of the fields is V gene, CDR3 length, clone size, J gene, D gene, CDR3 DNA, CDR3 protein. D genes are given only for firm matches. Clone size, where shown, is once, few, many, or a class for clones that have expanded.

TRBV7-2	14	-	TRBJ1-5	-	TGTGCCAGCAGCTTTAGCGGGAGGGATCAGCCCCAGCATTTT	CASSFSGRDQPQHF
TRBV12-3/TRBV12-4	17	-	TRBJ2-2	TRBD2	TGTGCCAGCAGTTCGCCCGGCTGGACTAGCGGGAACGGGGAGCTGTTTTTT	CASSSPGWTSGNGELFF
TRBV11-2	16	many	TRBJ2-7	TRBD2	TGTGCCAGCAGCTTTAAACTAGCGCCGAGCTCCTACGAGCAGTACTTC	CASSFKLAPSSYEQYF
TRBV20-1	12	-	TRBJ1-5	-	TGCAGTGCTAGAGATAGAGGGAGGGCCCAGCATTTT	CSARDRGRAQHF
TRBV30	16	-	TRBJ1-6	-	TGTGCCTGGACCGCCCCGCGCAAGGGGACCAATTCACCCCTCCACTTT	CAWTAPRKGTNSPLHF
TRBV20-1	13	many	TRBJ1-6	-	TGCAGTGCTCTGACCGATTATAATTCACCCCTCCACTTT	CSALTDYNSPLHF
TRBV6-5	15	-	TRBJ1-4	TRBD1	TGTGCCAGCAGTTACGGGACAGGGGGAGGTGAAAAACTGTTTTTT	CASSYGTGGGEKLFF
TRBV5-1	15	many	TRBJ2-6	-	TGCGCCAGCAGCTTGGAGGGGTCTGGGGCCAACGTCCTGACTTTC	CASSLEGSGANVLTF
TRBV6-5	14	many	TRBJ1-1	-	TGTGCCAGCTCCCAAACGGGCAGGAACACTGAAGCTTTCTTT	CASSQTGRNTEAFF
TRBV10-3	11	once	TRBJ2-6	-	TGTGCCATCGGGTGGGCCAACGTCCTAACTTTC	CAIGWANVLTF
TRBV30	13	-	TRBJ1-5	-	TGTGCCTGGAGTAAGCAGCCCAATCAGCCCCAGCATTTT	CAWSKQPNQPQHF
TRBV10-3	18	many	TRBJ1-2	TRBD1	TGTGCCATCAGTGAGACGCTCCGGGACAGGGAGTTGGCCTATGGCTACACCTTC	CAISETLRDRELAYGYTF
TRBV9	15	-	TRBJ1-4	-	TGTGCCAGCAGCGTAGCCTACAGGGAGAGTGAAAAACTGTTTTTT	CASSVAYRESEKLFF
TRBV9	16	many	TRBJ1-1	-	TGTGCCAGCAGCGTAGAGGTTGGGGGAATGAACACTGAAGCTTTCTTT	CASSVEVGGMNTEAFF
TRBV7-9	15	-	TRBJ1-6	-	TGTGCCAGCAGCTTGTCGACTGAGGATAATTCACCCCTCCACTTT	CASSLSTEDNSPLHF
TRBV5-1	15	many	TRBJ2-5	-	TGCGCCAGCAGCCGAGGGTCAACCACAGTTGAGACCCAGTACTTC	CASSRGSTTVETQYF
TRBV7-2	16	many	TRBJ2-2	-	TGTGCCAGCAGCTTGGGTGGTAGCGGGAACACCGGGGAGCTGTTTTTT	CASSLGGSGNTGELFF
TRBV7-2	16	few	TRBJ2-7	TRBD2	TGTGCCAGCAGCCAAGAAGGGGCTAGCGGGAGCTACGAGCAGTACTTC	CASSQEGASGSYEQYF
TRBV12-3/TRBV12-4	14	many	TRBJ2-7	TRBD2	TGTGCCAGCAGTGATGGACTAGTCCCCCTTCGACAGTACTTC	CASSDGLVPLRQYF
TRBV29-1	12	few	TRBJ1-2	-	TGCAGCAGTGAGAGGCAGGTCTATGGCTACACCTTC	CSSERQVYGYTF
TRBV20-1	14	-	TRBJ1-1	TRBD1	TGCAGTGCTACTGCCAGGACAGGGGGAAATGAAGCTTTCTTT	CSATARTGGNEAFF
TRBV24-1	13	many	TRBJ1-6	-	TGTGCCACCCGACAGTCGGCTAATTCACCCCTCCACTTT	CATRQSANSPLHF
TRBV5-8	12	many	TRBJ1-3	-	TGTGCCAGCAACAAAGGGGTAAACACCATATATTTT	CASNKGVNTIYF
TRBV29-1	13	-	TRBJ2-1	-	TGCAGCGCCGAAGGACGGTCCTACAATGAGCAGTTCTTC	CSAEGRSYNEQFF
TRBV7-2	14	many	TRBJ2-5	TRBD1	TGTGCCAGCAGCTCCCGACAGGGGGTAGAGACCCAGTACTTC	CASSSRQGVETQYF
TRBV19	18	-	TRBJ2-6	TRBD2	TGTGCCAGTAGTCCCTTCTCGCTAGCGGGGACCGGGGCCAACGTCCTGACTTTC	CASSPFSLAGTGANVLTF